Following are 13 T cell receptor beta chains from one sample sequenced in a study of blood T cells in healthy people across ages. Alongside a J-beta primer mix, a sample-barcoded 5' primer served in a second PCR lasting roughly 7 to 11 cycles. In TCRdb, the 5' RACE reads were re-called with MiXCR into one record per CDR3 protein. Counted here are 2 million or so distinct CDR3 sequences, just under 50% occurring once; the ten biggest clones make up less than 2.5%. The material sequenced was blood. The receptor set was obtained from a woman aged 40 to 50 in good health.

CDR3 coding DNA: TGCGCCAGCAGCCAAGCGCTATCGTTAGCCAAAAACATTCAGTACTTC. Translated: CASSQALSLAKNIQYF. The chain links TRBV4-3 to TRBJ2-4; no clear D. Trimming removed 1 base at V and 0 bases at J, with 10 bases between. Germline values: CDR1 LGHNA, CDR2 YSLEER. There are 16 residues in the CDR3.

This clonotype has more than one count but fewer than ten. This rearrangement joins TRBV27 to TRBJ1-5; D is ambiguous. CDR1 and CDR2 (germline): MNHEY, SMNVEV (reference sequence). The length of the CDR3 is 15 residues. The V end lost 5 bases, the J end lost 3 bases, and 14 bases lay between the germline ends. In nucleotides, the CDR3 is TGTGCCAGCAGTCCGCGGACGGGCCTCAATCAGCCCCAGCATTTT. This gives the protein CASSPRTGLNQPQHF.

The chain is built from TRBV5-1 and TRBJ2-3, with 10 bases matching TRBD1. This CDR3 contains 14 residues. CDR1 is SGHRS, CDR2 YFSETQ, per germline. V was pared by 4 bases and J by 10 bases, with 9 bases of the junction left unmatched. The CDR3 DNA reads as TGCGCCAGCAGCCCGGGACAGGGGACGGATGCGCAGTATTTT. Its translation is CASSPGQGTDAQYF.

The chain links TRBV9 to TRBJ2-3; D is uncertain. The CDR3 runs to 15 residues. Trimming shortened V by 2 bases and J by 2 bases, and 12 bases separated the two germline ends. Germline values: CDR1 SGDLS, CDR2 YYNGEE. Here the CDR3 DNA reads TGTGCCAGCAGCGTTACTGCTACCGTCACAGATACGCAGTATTTT. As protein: CASSVTATVTDTQYF.

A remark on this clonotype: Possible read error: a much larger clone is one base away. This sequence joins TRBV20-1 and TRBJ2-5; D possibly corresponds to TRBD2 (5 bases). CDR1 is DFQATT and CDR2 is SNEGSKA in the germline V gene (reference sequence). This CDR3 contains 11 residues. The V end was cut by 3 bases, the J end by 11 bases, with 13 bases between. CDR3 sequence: CSARDLNEQYF. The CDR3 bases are TGCAGTGCTAGGGACTTAAATGAGCAGTACTTC.

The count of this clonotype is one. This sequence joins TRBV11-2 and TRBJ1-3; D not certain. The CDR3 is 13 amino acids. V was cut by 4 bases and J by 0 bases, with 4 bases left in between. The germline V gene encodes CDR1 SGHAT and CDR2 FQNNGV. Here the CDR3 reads CASSSSSGNTIYF. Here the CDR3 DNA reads TGTGCCAGCAGCTCAAGCTCTGGAAACACCATATATTTT. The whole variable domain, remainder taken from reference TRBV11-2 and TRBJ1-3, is EAGVAQSPRYKIIEKRQSVAFWCNPISGHATLYWYQQILGQGPKLLIQFQNNGVVDDSQLPKDRFSAERLKGVDSTLKIQPAKLEDSAVYLCASSSSSGNTIYFGEGSWLTVV.

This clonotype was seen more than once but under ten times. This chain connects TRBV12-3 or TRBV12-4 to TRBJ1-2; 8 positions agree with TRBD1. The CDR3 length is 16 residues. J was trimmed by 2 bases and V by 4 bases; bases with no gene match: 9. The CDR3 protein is CASSSLGGDRNYGYTF. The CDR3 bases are TGTGCCAGCAGTTCCCTTGGGGGGGACAGGAACTATGGCTACACCTTC.

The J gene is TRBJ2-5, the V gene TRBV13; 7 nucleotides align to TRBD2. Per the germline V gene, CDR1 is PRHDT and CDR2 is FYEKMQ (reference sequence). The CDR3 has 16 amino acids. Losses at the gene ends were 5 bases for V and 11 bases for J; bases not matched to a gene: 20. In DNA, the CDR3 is TGTGCCAGCAGCGGGCAGAGCGGGGTTACGTTAAATGAGCAGTACTTC. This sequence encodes CASSGQSGVTLNEQYF. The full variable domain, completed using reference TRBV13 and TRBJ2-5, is AAGVIQSPRHLIKEKRETATLKCYPIPRHDTVYWYQQGPGQDPQFLISFYEKMQSDKGSIPDRFSAQQFSDYHSELNMSSLELGDSALYFCASSGQSGVTLNEQYFGPGTRLLVL.

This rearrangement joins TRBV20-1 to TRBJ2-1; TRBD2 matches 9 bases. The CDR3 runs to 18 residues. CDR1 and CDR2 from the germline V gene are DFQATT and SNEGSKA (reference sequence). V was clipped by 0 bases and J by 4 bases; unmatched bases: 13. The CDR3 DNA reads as TGCAGTGCTAGAGATCTGTTGGCGGGGGGGCCTGTGTACAATGAGCAGTTCTTC. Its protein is CSARDLLAGGPVYNEQFF.

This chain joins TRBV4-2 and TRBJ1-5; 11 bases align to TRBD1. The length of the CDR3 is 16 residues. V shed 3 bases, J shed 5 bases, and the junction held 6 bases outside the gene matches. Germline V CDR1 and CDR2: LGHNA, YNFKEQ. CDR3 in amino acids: CASSHYPGQGDQPQHF. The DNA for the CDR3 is TGTGCCAGCAGCCATTACCCGGGACAGGGGGATCAGCCCCAGCATTTT.

CDR3 sequence: CASRPLRGRGEGDTQYF. CDR3 nucleotides: TGTGCCAGCAGACCGCTTCGGGGCCGCGGGGAGGGAGATACGCAGTATTTT. This chain links TRBV6-1 with TRBJ2-3; 7 bases fit TRBD2. Germline CDR1 is MNHNS and CDR2 is SASEGT. Germline trimming cut 6 bases from V and 5 bases from J; bases unmatched to any gene: 17. The CDR3 is 17 residues long.

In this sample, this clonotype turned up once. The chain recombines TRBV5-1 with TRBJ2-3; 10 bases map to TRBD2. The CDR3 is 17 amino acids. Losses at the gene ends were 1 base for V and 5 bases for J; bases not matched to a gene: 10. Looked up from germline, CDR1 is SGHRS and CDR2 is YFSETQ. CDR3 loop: CASSLRVLAGGVDTQYF. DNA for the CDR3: TGCGCCAGCAGCTTGAGAGTATTAGCGGGGGGAGTAGATACGCAGTATTTT.

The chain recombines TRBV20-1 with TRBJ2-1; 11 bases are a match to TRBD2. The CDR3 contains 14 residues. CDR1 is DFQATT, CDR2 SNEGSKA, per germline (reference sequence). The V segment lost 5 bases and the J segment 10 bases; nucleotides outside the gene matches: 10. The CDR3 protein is CSASRSGGAREQFF. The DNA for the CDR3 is TGCAGTGCTTCACGTAGCGGGGGGGCAAGGGAGCAGTTCTTC.